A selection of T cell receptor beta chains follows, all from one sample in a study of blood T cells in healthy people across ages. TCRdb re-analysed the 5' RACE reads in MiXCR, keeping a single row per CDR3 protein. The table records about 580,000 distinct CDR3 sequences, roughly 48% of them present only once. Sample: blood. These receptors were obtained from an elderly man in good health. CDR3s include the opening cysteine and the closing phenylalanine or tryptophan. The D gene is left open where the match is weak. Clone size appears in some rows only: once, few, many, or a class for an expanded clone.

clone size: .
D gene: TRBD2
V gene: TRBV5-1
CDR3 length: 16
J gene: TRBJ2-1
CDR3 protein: CASSFTTSGGYNEQFF
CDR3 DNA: TGCGCCAGCAGCTTTACGACTAGCGGGGGCTACAATGAGCAGTTCTTC

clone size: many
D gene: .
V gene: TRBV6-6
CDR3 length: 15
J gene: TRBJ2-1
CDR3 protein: CASSLEGGEVGEQFF
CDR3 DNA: TGTGCCAGCAGTCTCGAGGGTGGGGAGGTGGGTGAGCAGTTCTTC

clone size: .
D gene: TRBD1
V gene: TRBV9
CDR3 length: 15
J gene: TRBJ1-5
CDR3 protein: CASNGTDMGNQPQHF
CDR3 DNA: TGTGCCAGCAACGGGACAGACATGGGCAATCAGCCCCAGCATTTT

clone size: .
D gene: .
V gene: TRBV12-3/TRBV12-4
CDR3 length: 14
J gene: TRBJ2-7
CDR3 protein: CASQGTWGSYEQYF
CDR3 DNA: TGTGCCAGCCAGGGGACGTGGGGCTCCTACGAGCAGTACTTC

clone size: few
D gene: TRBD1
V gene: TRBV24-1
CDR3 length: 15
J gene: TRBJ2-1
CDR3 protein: CATSEQGPSYNEQFF
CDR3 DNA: TGTGCCACCAGTGAACAGGGGCCATCCTACAATGAGCAGTTCTTC

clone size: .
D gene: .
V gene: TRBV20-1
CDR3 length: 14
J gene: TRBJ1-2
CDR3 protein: CSADPPLVGRGYTF
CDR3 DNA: TGCAGTGCTGACCCCCCCCTGGTAGGACGCGGCTACACCTTC

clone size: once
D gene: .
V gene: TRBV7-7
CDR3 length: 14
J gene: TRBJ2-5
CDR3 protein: CASSPSTRGETQYF
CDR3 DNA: TGTGCCAGCAGCCCAAGCACGAGGGGAGAGACCCAGTACTTC

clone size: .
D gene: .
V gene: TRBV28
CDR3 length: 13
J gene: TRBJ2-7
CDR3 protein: CASRGGATWEQYF
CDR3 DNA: TGTGCCAGCAGGGGCGGGGCCACCTGGGAGCAGTACTTC

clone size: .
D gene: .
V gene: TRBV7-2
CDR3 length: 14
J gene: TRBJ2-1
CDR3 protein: CASSFFLDQETQFF
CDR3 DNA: TGTGCCAGCAGCTTCTTCCTCGACCAAGAGACCCAGTTCTTC

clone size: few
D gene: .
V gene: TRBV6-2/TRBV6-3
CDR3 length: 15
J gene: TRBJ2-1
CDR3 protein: CASSRRRDSYNEQFF
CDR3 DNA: TGTGCCAGCAGTCGCCGCCGGGACTCCTACAATGAGCAGTTCTTC

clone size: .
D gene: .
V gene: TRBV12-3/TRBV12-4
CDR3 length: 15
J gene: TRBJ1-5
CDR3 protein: CASSERGHSNQPQHF
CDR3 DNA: TGTGCCAGCAGTGAGCGGGGGCATAGCAATCAGCCCCAGCATTTT

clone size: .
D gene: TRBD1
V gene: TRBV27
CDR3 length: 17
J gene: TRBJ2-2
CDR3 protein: CASSLIPQQGQTGELFF
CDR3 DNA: TGTGCCAGCAGTTTAATCCCCCAACAGGGGCAGACCGGGGAGCTGTTTTTT

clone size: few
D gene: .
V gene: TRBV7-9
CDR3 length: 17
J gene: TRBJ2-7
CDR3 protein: CASSDPRQMSSYNEQYF
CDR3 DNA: TGTGCCAGCAGCGACCCACGACAGATGAGCTCCTACAATGAGCAGTACTTC

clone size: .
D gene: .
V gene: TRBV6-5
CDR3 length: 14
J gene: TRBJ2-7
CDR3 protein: CASSVHQPGQVQYF
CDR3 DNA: TGTGCCAGCAGTGTCCACCAACCGGGGCAGGTGCAGTACTTC